The 13 T cell receptor beta chains reported below all come from one sample, sequenced in a study of cytomegalovirus exposure and HLA in healthy donors. Both 60 Vbeta primers and 13 Jbeta primers went into the PCR. Sequencing was performed with immunoSEQ multiplex PCR; in TCRdb, only in-frame clones are kept and a portion is missing. The sample holds about 160,000 clones, roughly three quarters seen once. The specimen was PBMCs. The receptors originated from a human donor in good health.

The V and J genes are TRBV30 and TRBJ1-3; 10 positions agree with TRBD1. J lost 1 base, V lost 5 bases, and 5 bases had no gene match. The CDR3 runs 15 residues. Germline lookup yields CDR1 GTSNPN and CDR2 SVGIG (reference sequence). Here the CDR3 reads CAWGTGDGSGNTIYF. CDR3 DNA: TGTGCCTGGGGGACAGGGGATGGATCTGGAAACACCATATATTTT.

This clone was detected a few times. The V call is TRBV30, the J call TRBJ1-1; D gene ambiguous. Germline V gene data show CDR1 as GTSNPN and CDR2 as SVGIG (reference sequence). Trimming cost V 2 bases and J 2 bases, with 6 bases left between them. The CDR3 has 12 amino acids. The CDR3 sequence is CAWSPVNTEAFF. DNA of the CDR3: TGTGCCTGGAGTCCGGTAAACACTGAAGCTTTCTTT.

The rearrangement joins TRBV21-1 to TRBJ2-4; the table's D call of TRBD1 was not tested on the DNA. TRBV21-1 is flagged as a pseudogene. This CDR3 contains 14 residues. The CDR3 DNA is TGTGCCAGCAGCGAGACAGGGGCCAAAAACATTCAGTACTTC. Protein: CASSETGAKNIQYF.

The rearrangement links TRBV5-1 to TRBJ2-1; TRBD2 agrees at 12 bases. Germline V lookup: CDR1 SGHRS, CDR2 YFSETQ. Trimming took 5 bases from V and 9 from J; bases not matched to a gene: 12. The CDR3 consists of 16 residues. In nucleotides, the CDR3 is TGCGCCAGCAGATCCGAGACTAGCGGGAGTCTAAGTGAGCAGTTCTTC. Its translation: CASRSETSGSLSEQFF.

This clone showed up just once. The genes are TRBV2 and TRBJ1-1, with 8 bases that match TRBD1. This CDR3 region has 17 residues. V lost 2 bases to trimming and J lost 0 bases; unmatched junction nucleotides: 8. Germline CDR1 is SNHLY and CDR2 is FYNNEI. CDR3 amino acids: CASSEQGAPPLNTEAFF. The CDR3 nucleotides read TGTGCCAGCAGTGAACAGGGGGCCCCGCCATTGAACACTGAAGCTTTCTTT.

The chain has TRBV19 and TRBJ2-2, with D maybe TRBD1 (6 bases). With 2 bases removed from V and 5 bases from J, the gap between germline ends came to 12 bases. There are 15 residues in the CDR3. Germline V gene data show CDR1 as LNHDA and CDR2 as SQIVND (reference sequence). The CDR3 DNA sequence: TGTGCCAGTAGTATAACAGGGCCGGAGACCGGGGAGCTGTTTTTT. Amino acids: CASSITGPETGELFF. Based on the CDR3 plus reference TRBV19 and TRBJ2-2, the full variable domain is DGGITQSPKYLFRKEGQNVTLSCEQNLNHDAMYWYRQDPGQGLRLIYYSQIVNDFQKGDIAEGYSVSREKKESFPLTVTSAQKNPTAFYLCASSITGPETGELFFGEGSRLTVL.

The chain couples TRBV14 to TRBJ2-1; TRBD2 aligns across 8 bases. The CDR3 is 16 residues long. V trimming: 4 bases; J trimming: 6 bases; junction bases outside the gene matches: 11. Germline V gene lookup returns CDR1 SGHDN and CDR2 FVKESK. CDR3 amino acids: CASSPRTSRGFNEQFF. The CDR3 DNA is TGTGCCAGCAGCCCCCGGACTAGCCGAGGATTCAATGAGCAGTTCTTC.

The rearrangement links TRBV4-1 to TRBJ2-3, with 8 positions matching TRBD2. V dropped 0 bases and J dropped 4; count of bases not matched to a gene: 6. Germline loops: CDR1 MGHRA, CDR2 YSYEKL. This CDR3 spans 16 amino acids. This CDR3 reads CASSQEGAGESDTQYF. DNA of the CDR3: TGCGCCAGCAGCCAAGAGGGAGCGGGAGAGTCAGATACGCAGTATTTT.

The chain is built from TRBV28 and TRBJ2-1; 8 bases match TRBD1. V shed 6 bases and J 7 bases; nucleotides not matched to a gene: 11. CDR3 length equals 15 residues. Per germline, CDR1 MDHEN and CDR2 SYDVKM. CDR3 loop: CASRFTGGSRNEQFF. The DNA of the CDR3 is TGTGCCAGCAGGTTCACAGGGGGATCTAGGAATGAGCAGTTCTTC.

This clone was recorded a few times. This chain joins TRBV19 and TRBJ1-1; TRBD1 matches 9 bases. The germline gives CDR1 LNHDA, CDR2 SQIVND (reference sequence). V lost 6 bases, J lost 10 bases, and 3 bases stayed unmatched. This CDR3 contains 11 residues. This CDR3 is CASRAGQGAFF. The CDR3 region has the DNA TGTGCCAGTAGGGCGGGACAGGGAGCTTTCTTT.

V usage is TRBV12-5 and J usage is TRBJ2-7; a weak D match, TRBD2 (6 bases). Germline V CDR1 and CDR2: LGHNT, FRNRAP. Trimming left V 0 bases short and J 7 bases short, with 10 bases between. This CDR3 has 13 amino acids. CDR3 protein: CASGLVSREEQYF. CDR3 coding DNA: TGTGCTAGTGGTTTGGTCTCCCGGGAGGAGCAGTACTTC.

The V gene is TRBV27, the J gene TRBJ2-7, with D uncertain. Germline V gene lookup returns CDR1 MNHEY and CDR2 SMNVEV (reference sequence). V was pared by 9 bases and J by 0 bases, with 12 bases between. This CDR3 is built from 13 residues. CDR3 in amino acids: CASSSFSSYEQYF. CDR3 bases: TGTGCCAGTTCCTCGTTTAGCTCCTACGAGCAGTACTTC.

This sequence joins TRBV19 and TRBJ1-5, with TRBD1 matching 7 bases. CDR3 size: 15 residues. The trim removed 2 bases at V and 7 bases at J, leaving 8 bases unmatched. Looked up from germline, CDR1 is LNHDA and CDR2 is SQIVND (reference sequence). DNA for the CDR3: TGTGCCAGTAGTATATCCACAGGGGTGAAACAGCCCCAGCATTTT. Translated: CASSISTGVKQPQHF.